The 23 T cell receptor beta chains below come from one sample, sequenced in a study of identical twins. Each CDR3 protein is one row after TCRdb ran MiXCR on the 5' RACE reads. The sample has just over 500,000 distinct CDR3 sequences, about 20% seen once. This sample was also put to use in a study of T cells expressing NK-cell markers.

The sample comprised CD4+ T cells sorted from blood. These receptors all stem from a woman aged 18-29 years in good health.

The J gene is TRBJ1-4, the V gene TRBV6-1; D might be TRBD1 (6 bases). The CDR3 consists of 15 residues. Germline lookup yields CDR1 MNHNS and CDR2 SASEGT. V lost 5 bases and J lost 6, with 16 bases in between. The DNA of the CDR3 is TGTGCCAGCAGTCGAGGGGGTCGGCGGGATGAAAAACTGTTTTTT. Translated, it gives CASSRGGRRDEKLFF.

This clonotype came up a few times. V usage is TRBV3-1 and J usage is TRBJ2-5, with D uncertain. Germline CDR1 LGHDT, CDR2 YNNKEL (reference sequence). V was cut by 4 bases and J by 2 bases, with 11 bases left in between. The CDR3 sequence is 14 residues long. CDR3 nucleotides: TGTGCCAGCAGCCCAACTTATTTTCAAGAGACCCAGTACTTC. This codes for CASSPTYFQETQYF.

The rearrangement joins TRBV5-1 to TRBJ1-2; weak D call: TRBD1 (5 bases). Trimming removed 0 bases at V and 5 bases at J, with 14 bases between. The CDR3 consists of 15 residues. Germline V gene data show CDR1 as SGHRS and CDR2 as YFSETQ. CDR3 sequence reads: CASSLGGDAGYGYTF. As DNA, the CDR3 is TGCGCCAGCAGCTTGGGAGGGGACGCGGGATATGGCTACACCTTC.

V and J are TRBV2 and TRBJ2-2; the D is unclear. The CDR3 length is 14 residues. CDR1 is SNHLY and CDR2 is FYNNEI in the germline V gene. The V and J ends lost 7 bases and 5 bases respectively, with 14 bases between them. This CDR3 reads CASTTIPQTGELFF. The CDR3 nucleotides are TGTGCCAGCACCACAATTCCACAGACCGGGGAGCTGTTTTTT. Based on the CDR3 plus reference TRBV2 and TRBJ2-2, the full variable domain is EPEVTQTPSHQVTQMGQEVILRCVPISNHLYFYWYRQILGQKVEFLVSFYNNEISEKSEIFDDQFSVERPDGSNFTLKIRSTKLEDSAMYFCASTTIPQTGELFFGEGSRLTVL.

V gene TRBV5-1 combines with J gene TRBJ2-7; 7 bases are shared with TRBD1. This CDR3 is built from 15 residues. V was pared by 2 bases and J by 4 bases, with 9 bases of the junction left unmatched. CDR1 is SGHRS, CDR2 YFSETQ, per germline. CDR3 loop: CASSFHDRVVYEQYF. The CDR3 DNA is TGCGCCAGCAGCTTCCACGACAGGGTAGTTTACGAGCAGTACTTC.

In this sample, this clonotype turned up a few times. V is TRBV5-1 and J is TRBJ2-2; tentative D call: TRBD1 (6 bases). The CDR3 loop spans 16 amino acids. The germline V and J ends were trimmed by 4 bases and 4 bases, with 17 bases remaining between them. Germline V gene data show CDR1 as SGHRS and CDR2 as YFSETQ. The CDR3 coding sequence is TGCGCCAGCAGCCTTACAACAGGGTCGGGCACCGGGGAGCTGTTTTTT. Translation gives CASSLTTGSGTGELFF. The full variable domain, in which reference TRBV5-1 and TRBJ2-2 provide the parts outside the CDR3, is KAGVTQTPRYLIKTRGQQVTLSCSPISGHRSVSWYQQTPGQGLQFLFEYFSETQRNKGNFPGRFSGRQFSNSRSEMNVSTLELGDSALYLCASSLTTGSGTGELFFGEGSRLTVL.

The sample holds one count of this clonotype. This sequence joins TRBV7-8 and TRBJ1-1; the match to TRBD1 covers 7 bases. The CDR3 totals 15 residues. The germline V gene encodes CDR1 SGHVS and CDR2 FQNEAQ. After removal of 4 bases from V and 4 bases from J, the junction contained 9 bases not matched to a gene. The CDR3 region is CASSWIGQVGTEAFF. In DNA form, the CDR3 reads TGTGCCAGCAGCTGGATTGGACAGGTCGGCACTGAAGCTTTCTTT.

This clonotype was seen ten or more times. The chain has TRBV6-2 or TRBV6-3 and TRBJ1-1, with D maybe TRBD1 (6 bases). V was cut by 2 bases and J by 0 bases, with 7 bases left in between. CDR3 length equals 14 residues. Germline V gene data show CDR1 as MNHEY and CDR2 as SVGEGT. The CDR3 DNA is TGTGCCAGCAGTTACCGGGGGCTGAACACTGAAGCTTTCTTT. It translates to CASSYRGLNTEAFF.

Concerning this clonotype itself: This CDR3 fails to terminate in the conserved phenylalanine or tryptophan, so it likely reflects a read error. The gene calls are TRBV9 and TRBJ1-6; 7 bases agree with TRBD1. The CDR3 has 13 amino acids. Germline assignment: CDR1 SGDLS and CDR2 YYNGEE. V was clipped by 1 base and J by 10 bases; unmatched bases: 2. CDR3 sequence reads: CASSVPGGSPLHS. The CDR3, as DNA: TGTGCCAGCAGCGTACCAGGGGGGTCACCCCTCCACTCT.

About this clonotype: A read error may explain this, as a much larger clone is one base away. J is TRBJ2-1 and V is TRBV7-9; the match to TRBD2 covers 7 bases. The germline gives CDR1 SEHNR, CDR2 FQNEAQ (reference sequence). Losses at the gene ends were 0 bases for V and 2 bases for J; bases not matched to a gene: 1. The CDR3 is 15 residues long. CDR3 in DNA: TGTGCCAGCAGCTTAGCCGGGACTACCTACAATGAGCAGTTCTTC. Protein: CASSLAGTTYNEQFF.

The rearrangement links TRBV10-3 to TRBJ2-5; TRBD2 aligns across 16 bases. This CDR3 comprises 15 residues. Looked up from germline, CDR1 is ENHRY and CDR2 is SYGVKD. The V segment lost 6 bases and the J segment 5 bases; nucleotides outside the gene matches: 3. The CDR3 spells CAISPGLAGGETQYF. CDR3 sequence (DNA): TGTGCCATCAGCCCGGGACTAGCGGGAGGGGAGACCCAGTACTTC.

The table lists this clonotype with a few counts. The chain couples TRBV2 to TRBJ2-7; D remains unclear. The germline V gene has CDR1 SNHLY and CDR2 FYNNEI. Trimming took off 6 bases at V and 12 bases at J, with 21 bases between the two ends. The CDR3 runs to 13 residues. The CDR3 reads CASSPLPDGTPYF. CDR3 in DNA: TGTGCCAGCAGCCCTCTACCGGACGGTACACCGTACTTC.

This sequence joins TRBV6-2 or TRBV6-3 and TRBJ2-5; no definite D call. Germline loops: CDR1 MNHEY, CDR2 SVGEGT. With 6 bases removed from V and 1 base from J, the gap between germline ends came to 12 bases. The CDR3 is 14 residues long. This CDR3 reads CASSPRWTQETQYF. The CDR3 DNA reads TGTGCCAGCAGCCCCCGATGGACCCAAGAGACCCAGTACTTC.

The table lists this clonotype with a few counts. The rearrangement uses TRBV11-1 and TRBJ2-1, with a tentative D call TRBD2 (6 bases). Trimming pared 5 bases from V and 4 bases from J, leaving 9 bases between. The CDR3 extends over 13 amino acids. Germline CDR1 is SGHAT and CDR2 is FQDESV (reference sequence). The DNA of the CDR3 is TGTGCCAGCAGCCGGACTACGTACAATGAGCAGTTCTTC. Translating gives CASSRTTYNEQFF. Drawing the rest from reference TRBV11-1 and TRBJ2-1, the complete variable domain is EAEVAQSPRYKITEKSQAVAFWCDPISGHATLYWYRQILGQGPELLVQFQDESVVDDSQLPKDRFSAERLKGVDSTLKIQPAELGDSAMYLCASSRTTYNEQFFGPGTRLTVL.

For the CDR3, the DNA is TGTGCCAGCAGCTTAAACAGGGGTGGAGAGACCCAGTACTTC. Translating it yields CASSLNRGGETQYF. The chain combines TRBV7-2 with TRBJ2-5; 7 bases are shared with TRBD1. The V gene's germline CDR1 is SGHTA and CDR2 FQGNSA. Germline trimming cut 2 bases from V and 4 bases from J; bases unmatched to any gene: 4. The CDR3 covers 14 residues.

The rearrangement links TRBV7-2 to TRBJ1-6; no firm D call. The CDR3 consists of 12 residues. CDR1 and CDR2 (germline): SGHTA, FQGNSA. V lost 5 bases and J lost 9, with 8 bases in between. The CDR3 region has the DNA TGTGCCAGCAGCCAGCGGGGTTCACCCCTCCACTTT. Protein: CASSQRGSPLHF.

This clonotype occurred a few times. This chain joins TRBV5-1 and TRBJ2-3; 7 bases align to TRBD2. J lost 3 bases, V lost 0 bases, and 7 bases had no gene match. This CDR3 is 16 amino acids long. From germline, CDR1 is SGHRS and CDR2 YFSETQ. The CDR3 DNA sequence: TGCGCCAGCAGCTTGGATCCAGCGGGATTGACAGATACGCAGTATTTT. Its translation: CASSLDPAGLTDTQYF.

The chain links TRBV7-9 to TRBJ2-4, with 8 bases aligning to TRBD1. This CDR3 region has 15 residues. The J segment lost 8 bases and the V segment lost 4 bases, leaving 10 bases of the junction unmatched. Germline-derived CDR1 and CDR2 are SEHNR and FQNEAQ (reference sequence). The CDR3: CASSSGQGRSDIQYF. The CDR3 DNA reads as TGTGCCAGCAGCTCTGGACAGGGTCGGTCTGACATTCAGTACTTC.

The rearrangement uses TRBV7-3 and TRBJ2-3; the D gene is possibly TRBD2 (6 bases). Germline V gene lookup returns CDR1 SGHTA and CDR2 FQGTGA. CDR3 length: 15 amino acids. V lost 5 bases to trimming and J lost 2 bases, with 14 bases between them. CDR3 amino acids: CASSPKRVTTDTQYF. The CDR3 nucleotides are TGTGCCAGCAGCCCAAAGCGGGTTACCACAGATACGCAGTATTTT. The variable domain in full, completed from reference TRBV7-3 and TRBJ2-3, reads GAGVSQTPSNKVTEKGKYVELRCDPISGHTALYWYRQSLGQGPEFLIYFQGTGAADDSGLPNDRFFAVRPEGSVSTLKIQRTERGDSAVYLCASSPKRVTTDTQYFGPGTRLTVL.

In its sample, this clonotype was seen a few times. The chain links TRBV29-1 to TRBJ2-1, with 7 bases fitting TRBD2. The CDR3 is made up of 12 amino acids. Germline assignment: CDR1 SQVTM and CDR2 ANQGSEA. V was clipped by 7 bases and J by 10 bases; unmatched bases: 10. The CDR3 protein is CSADSAGVEQFF. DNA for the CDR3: TGCAGCGCTGACTCTGCGGGGGTCGAGCAGTTCTTC.

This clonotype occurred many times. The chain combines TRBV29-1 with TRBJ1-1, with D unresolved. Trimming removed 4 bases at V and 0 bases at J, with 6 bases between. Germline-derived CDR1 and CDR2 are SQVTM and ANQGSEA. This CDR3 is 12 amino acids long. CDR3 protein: CSVGDLNTEAFF. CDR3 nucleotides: TGCAGCGTTGGAGACCTGAACACTGAAGCTTTCTTT.

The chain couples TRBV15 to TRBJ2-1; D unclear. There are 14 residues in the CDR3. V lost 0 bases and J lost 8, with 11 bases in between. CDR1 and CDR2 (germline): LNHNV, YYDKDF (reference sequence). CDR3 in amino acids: CATSRDQMGYEQFF. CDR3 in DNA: TGTGCCACCAGCAGAGATCAGATGGGTTATGAGCAGTTCTTC. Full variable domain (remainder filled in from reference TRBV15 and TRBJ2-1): DAMVIQNPRYQVTQFGKPVTLSCSQTLNHNVMYWYQQKSSQAPKLLFHYYDKDFNNEADTPDNFQSRRPNTSFCFLDIRSPGLGDTAMYLCATSRDQMGYEQFFGPGTRLTVL.

In DNA form, the CDR3 reads TGTGCCAGCAGTTACTCGATTGGTGGCAGCACAGATACGCAGTATTTT. Translating gives CASSYSIGGSTDTQYF. V gene TRBV6-5 combines with J gene TRBJ2-3, with D uncertain. Germline assignment: CDR1 MNHEY and CDR2 SVGAGI. V lost 0 bases and J lost 0, with 10 bases in between. The CDR3 is made up of 16 amino acids.